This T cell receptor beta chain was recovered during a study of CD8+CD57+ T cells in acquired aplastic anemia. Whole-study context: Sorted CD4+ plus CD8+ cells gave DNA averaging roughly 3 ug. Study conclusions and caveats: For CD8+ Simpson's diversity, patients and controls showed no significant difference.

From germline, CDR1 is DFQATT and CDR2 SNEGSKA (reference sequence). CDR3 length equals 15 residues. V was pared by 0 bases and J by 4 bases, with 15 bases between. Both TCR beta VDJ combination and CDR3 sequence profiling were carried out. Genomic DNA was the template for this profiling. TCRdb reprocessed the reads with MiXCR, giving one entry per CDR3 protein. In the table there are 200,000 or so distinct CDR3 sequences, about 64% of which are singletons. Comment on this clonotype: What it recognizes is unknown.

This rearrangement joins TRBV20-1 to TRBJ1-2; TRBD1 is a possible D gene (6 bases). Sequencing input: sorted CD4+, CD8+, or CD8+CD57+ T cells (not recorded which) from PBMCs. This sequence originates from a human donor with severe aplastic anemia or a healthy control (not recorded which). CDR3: CSARDHRGQVYGYTF. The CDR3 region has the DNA TGCAGTGCTAGAGATCATCGGGGGCAAGTCTATGGCTACACCTTC.